This T cell receptor (beta chain) emerged from a study of a mutant IDH1 vaccine in newly diagnosed glioma (dated by TCRdb to the early 2020s). Notes on the research overall: Of the 30 or so patients who were treated, about 60% were male and 37.5% were female, and the mean age was around 40 years. Before enrollment, patients had received standard therapy of radiotherapy alone, temozolomide alone, or radiochemotherapy with temozolomide; most received the combination. Longitudinal TCRB deep sequencing was performed for roughly 27 treated patients wherever samples were available for exploratory analyses. Peripheral blood samples were drawn at six visits, namely V03 (baseline), V05, V07, V10, V12 and V13. The full study reports these points: Availability determined which PBMC samples were chosen for TCRB deep sequencing. The authors stated that sample limitations prevented analyses of patient blood samples from being reproduced. Pseudoprogression seemed to be unrelated to changes in the top peripheral T cell clonotypes found by TCRB sequencing. Immune responses induced by the vaccine were seen in over 80% of patients across multiple MHC alleles.

Measured from the cysteine to the phenylalanine, the CDR3 is 17 residues long. Only the CDR3 portion is preserved as DNA: 51 bases, with reading frame beginning at the first base. The germline V gene (reference sequence) gives CDR1 as GTSNPN and CDR2 as SVGIG. V ends up 1 base short and J 2 bases short, with an unmatched junction base count of 9. Reading the label with the study, this specimen's time point is: baseline, week 1 (first vaccination visit). The sample's treatment or condition label is to be understood as: pre-vaccination baseline after standard-of-care therapy. The donors had newly diagnosed IDH1-mutant astrocytomas of WHO grade 3 or 4 that showed loss of nuclear ATRX. The samples were drawn from NOA16, a multicentre, single-arm, open-label phase I trial in Germany that tested a mutant IDH1 peptide vaccine in humans for the first time. Visit V03 blood draws served as the baseline sample for immunogenicity testing. The DNeasy Blood and Tissue Kit was used to extract genomic DNA from EDTA blood for TCRB sequencing.

Library prep was done by the immunoSEQ multiplex PCR assay. Following the manufacturer's protocol, the hsTCRB Kit was used to amplify rearranged TCR beta chain sequences. TCRB libraries were sequenced on an Illumina MiSeq. Regarding the original processing steps: The kit vendor's proprietary platform handled demultiplexing, trimming and gene mapping. Sourced from immuneACCESS, this table was stored by TCRdb with only in-frame sequences that have V and J called. A share of the clones is absent; for the studies checked, an unresolved V gene accounts for under half, and the remainder has no known explanation. V, J and clone size derive from that table, while D and trimming were established from the DNA sequence. The sample table shows about 92,000 clones, and 83% are seen once. 6% to 9.5% of the sample lies in the top ten. This clone is a singleton in its sample. The specificity of this receptor is unknown. Per-nucleotide qualities are absent, and no much larger clonotype sits a single base away.

The source material was PBMCs, sampled from a glioma patient treated with radiotherapy, temozolomide or both. The rearranged chain carries TRBV30 and TRBJ2-7; TRBD2 matches 12 bases in the middle. This receptor was taken from a woman aged 45-60 years with glioma. The DNA reads TGTGCCTGGAGTGCGGCTAGCGGGGGGGCCGATCCCTACGAGCAGTACTTC. Protein translation: CAWSAASGGADPYEQYF.